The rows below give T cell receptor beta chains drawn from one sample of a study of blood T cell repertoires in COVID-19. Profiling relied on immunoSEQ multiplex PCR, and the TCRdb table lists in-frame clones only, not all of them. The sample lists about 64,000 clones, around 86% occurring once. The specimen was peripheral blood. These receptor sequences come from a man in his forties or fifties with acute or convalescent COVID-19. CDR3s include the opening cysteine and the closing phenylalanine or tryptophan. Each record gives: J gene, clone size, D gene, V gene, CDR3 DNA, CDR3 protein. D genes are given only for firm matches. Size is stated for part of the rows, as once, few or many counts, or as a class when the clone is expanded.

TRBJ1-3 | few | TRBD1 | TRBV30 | TGTGCCTGGAGCCTAGCCGGGACAGGGTACTCCTCTGGAAACACCATATATTTT | CAWSLAGTGYSSGNTIYF
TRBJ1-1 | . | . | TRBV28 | TGTGCCAGCAGCCGGAACACTGAAGCTTTCTTT | CASSRNTEAFF
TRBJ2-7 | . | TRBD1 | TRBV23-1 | TGCGCCAGCAGTCGGGGACAGGGGGAAGAGCAGTACTTC | CASSRGQGEEQYF
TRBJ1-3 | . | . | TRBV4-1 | TGCGCCAGCAGCCGAGAGGGGGGCTCTGGAAACACCATATATTTT | CASSREGGSGNTIYF
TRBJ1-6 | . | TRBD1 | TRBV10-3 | TGTGCCATCAGGGGGACAGGGAACTCACCCCTCCACTTT | CAIRGTGNSPLHF
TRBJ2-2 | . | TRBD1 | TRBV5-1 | TGCGCCAGCAGCCAAAGACAGGGTATCACCGGGGAGCTGTTTTTT | CASSQRQGITGELFF
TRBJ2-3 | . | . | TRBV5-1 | TGCGCCAGCAGCCGCTGGGGGCCGGTAGATACGCAGTATTTT | CASSRWGPVDTQYF
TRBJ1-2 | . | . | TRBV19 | TGTGCCAGTAGTGCTCGGGGGAGCGGCTACACCTTC | CASSARGSGYTF
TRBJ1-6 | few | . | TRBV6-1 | TGTGCCAGCAGTGAAAGGCAGGGGAACTCACCCCTCCACTTT | CASSERQGNSPLHF
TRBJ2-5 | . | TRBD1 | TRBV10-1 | TGCGCCAGCAGTGGACAGGGGTCTCGCTGGACCCAGTACTTC | CASSGQGSRWTQYF
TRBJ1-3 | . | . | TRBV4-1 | TGCGCCAGCAGCCAAGATAGGGGCTTGGGAAACACCATATATTTT | CASSQDRGLGNTIYF
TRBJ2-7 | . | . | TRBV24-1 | TGTGCCACCAGTCAAGGGCGCGGGGATAACTACGAGCAGTACTTC | CATSQGRGDNYEQYF
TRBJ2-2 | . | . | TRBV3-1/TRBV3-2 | TGTGCCAGCAGTCGGTACAGGGTGAACACCGGGGAGCTGTTTTTT | CASSRYRVNTGELFF
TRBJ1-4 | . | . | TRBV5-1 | TGCGCCAGCAGCTTCGACACAGGGCGCACTAATGAAAAACTGTTTTTT | CASSFDTGRTNEKLFF
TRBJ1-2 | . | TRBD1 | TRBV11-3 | TGTGCCAGCAGCGGGACAGGGGTAGGCTATGGCTACACCTTC | CASSGTGVGYGYTF
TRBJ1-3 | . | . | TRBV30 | TGTGCCTGGAGTGTACGGGGGACGGACTCTGGAAACACCATATATTTT | CAWSVRGTDSGNTIYF
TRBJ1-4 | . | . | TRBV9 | TGTGCCAGCAGCGTATCTCCGGGAATAGGGCTGTTTTTT | CASSVSPGIGLFF
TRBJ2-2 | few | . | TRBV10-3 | TGTGCCATCGGGGGAGGCCGGGAGCTGTTTTTT | CAIGGGRELFF
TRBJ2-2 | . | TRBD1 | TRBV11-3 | TGTGCCAGCAGCTTAGTTCGGACAGGCACGAACACCGGGGAGCTGTTTTTT | CASSLVRTGTNTGELFF
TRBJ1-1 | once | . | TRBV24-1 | TGTGCCACCAGTGATTTTGCGACAGTTGGTGCGGCTTTCTTT | CATSDFATVGAAFF
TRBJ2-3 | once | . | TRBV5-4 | TGTGCCAGCAGCTTGAACACCGACACAGATACGCAGTATTTT | CASSLNTDTDTQYF
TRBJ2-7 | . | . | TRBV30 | TGTGCCTGGGGCAGGGCTTCGTCCTCCTACGAGCAGTACTTC | CAWGRASSSYEQYF
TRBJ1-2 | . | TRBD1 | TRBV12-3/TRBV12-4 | TGTGCCAGCAGCTCGACAGGGTATGGCTACACCTTC | CASSSTGYGYTF
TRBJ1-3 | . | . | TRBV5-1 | TGCGCCAGCAGTCAATGGGGGGGCCCTGGAAACACCATATATTTT | CASSQWGGPGNTIYF
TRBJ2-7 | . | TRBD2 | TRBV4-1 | TGCGCCAGCAGCCAAGAACGGGCGGGGGGCCTCGGCTACGAGCAGTACTTC | CASSQERAGGLGYEQYF
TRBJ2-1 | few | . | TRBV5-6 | TGTGCCACCAGGAGGGGGTCGACCTACAATGAGCAGTTCTTC | CATRRGSTYNEQFF
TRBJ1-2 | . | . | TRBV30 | TGTGCCTGGAGTGTACGGGGAGGGGCCTATGGCTACACCTTC | CAWSVRGGAYGYTF
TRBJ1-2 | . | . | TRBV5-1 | TGCGCCAGCAGCTTGTTTCGAGCCGGGAAAGGCTACACCTTC | CASSLFRAGKGYTF
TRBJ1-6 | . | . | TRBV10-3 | TGTGCCATCAGTGTGGGGGGAAATTCACCCCTCCACTTT | CAISVGGNSPLHF
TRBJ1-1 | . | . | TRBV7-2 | TGTGCCAGCAGCCGGGGTATGTCGGAGGTGGCTTTCTTT | CASSRGMSEVAFF
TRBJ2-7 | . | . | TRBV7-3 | TGTGCCAGCAGCTTGGAGGGCGGACGGTACGAGCAGTACTTC | CASSLEGGRYEQYF
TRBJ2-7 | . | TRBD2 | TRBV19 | TGTGCCAGTAGTATCCAGCGGGGAAGCGAGCAGTACTTC | CASSIQRGSEQYF